This T cell receptor beta chain was found in a study of CD8 T cells in ankylosing spondylitis (dated by TCRdb to between 2016 and 2019). Regarding the study in general: The study profiled T cell receptor beta repertoires in healthy donors and ankylosing spondylitis patients to find disease-linked TCR variants. Peripheral blood was sampled, and synovial fluid was also collected from ankylosing spondylitis patients. The full study cohort comprised about 25 ankylosing spondylitis patients and 110 or so healthy donors. Overall results and qualifications from the work: Significant enrichment of the disease-linked clones was reported in matched synovial fluid samples from ankylosing spondylitis patients. Blood from ankylosing spondylitis patients appeared to be characterized by a TCR beta motif composed of roughly 8 highly homologous amino acid variants. In peripheral blood, the disease-linked clones were found at relatively low frequencies and had a CD8+ phenotype. Some motif variants were previously reported in synovial fluid and blood of reactive arthritis patients, suggesting common disease-initiation mechanisms.

The sample was run on an Illumina HiSeq 2500. Quantitative 5'-RACE with molecular barcodes was the method used to prepare the TCR beta libraries. Per the source publication's procedure: A new computational method, built on a probabilistic model of VDJ rearrangement, was used to identify disease-linked TCR variants. TCRdb handled the public reads itself, with Q25 trimming in fastp and clone calling in MiXCR, and kept productive beta chains. Merged by CDR3 protein, the rows form single entries marked with the most common genes and DNA. These V and J calls are TCRdb output, not the study's own analysis. Here the sample has around 770,000 distinct CDR3 sequences; about 12% occur a single time. Clones ranked in the top ten supply approximately 0.46% of the sample. This clonotype appeared many times. Its target antigen remains unknown. Base quality data are lacking; no much larger clone is found one base away.

The junction shows trimming of 2 bases on V and 2 bases on J, plus 12 bases between the germline ends. Inclusive of the bounding cysteine and phenylalanine, the CDR3 is 15 residues long. Only the CDR3 region is kept as DNA, spanning 45 bases read in frame from base 1. Per the germline V gene, LGHNA is the CDR1 and YSLEER is the CDR2. Sequences were obtained from blood, either unsorted or a sorted T cell fraction (not recorded which). The sequence was collected from a male donor with ankylosing spondylitis. The chain was built from TRBV4-3 and TRBJ1-1; the D gene is perhaps TRBD1, on 5 matching bases. The CDR3 protein is CASSQQGWVNTEAFF. In nucleotide form, the sequence is TGCGCCAGCAGCCAACAGGGATGGGTAAACACTGAAGCTTTCTTT.